Listed below are T cell receptor beta chains from one sample, sequenced in a study of circulating CD8 cells and anti-PD-1 response in melanoma. TCRdb redid the calling of the reads with MiXCR, one entry per CDR3 protein. The sample includes over 1,000 distinct CDR3 sequences, around a tenth of them seen just once. Material: CD8+ T cells from PBMCs, obtained at baseline or after one month of anti-PD-1 therapy (not recorded which). The source is a human donor with melanoma. CDR3s include the opening cysteine and the closing phenylalanine or tryptophan.

V gene	J gene	CDR3 protein
TRBV19	TRBJ2-7	CASSQQGPPLYEQYF
TRBV14	TRBJ2-7	CASSIQQGENSYEQYF
TRBV19	TRBJ1-1	CAGQRAFF
TRBV19	TRBJ1-1	CASSLGGNTEAFF
TRBV10-3	TRBJ2-7	CAISGDRGLGEQYF
TRBV19	TRBJ2-1	CASSPRQGAYNEQFF
TRBV10-3	TRBJ2-7	CAMGQSFWEQYF
TRBV2	TRBJ2-5	CASSGLYQETQYF
TRBV19	TRBJ1-1	CASSIEGFNTEAFF
TRBV5-6	TRBJ2-5	CASSQPGPHSLGGQYF
TRBV27	TRBJ2-1	CASSLRGPGEQFF
TRBV18	TRBJ2-2	CASSPETDFSGELFF
TRBV12-3/TRBV12-4	TRBJ1-1	CASKWGLDTEAFF
TRBV7-2	TRBJ2-1	CASRPSGGASYNEQFF
TRBV2	TRBJ1-5	CASSEQDSNQPQHF
TRBV12-3/TRBV12-4	TRBJ2-7	CARGKRLSYEQYF
TRBV2	TRBJ2-1	CASSVISGGASYNEQFF
TRBV14	TRBJ2-7	CASSLLDKKIAYEQYF
TRBV2	TRBJ2-2	CASMGLGSTGELFF
TRBV9	TRBJ2-6	CASSEGTVTSGTNVLTF
TRBV7-9	TRBJ1-3	CASSLAGAQGNTIYF
TRBV27	TRBJ2-3	CASSLVGGGGDTQYF
TRBV12-3/TRBV12-4	TRBJ2-3	CASSPRGDSGYTDTQYF
TRBV20-1	TRBJ2-1	CSARVAGSNEQFF